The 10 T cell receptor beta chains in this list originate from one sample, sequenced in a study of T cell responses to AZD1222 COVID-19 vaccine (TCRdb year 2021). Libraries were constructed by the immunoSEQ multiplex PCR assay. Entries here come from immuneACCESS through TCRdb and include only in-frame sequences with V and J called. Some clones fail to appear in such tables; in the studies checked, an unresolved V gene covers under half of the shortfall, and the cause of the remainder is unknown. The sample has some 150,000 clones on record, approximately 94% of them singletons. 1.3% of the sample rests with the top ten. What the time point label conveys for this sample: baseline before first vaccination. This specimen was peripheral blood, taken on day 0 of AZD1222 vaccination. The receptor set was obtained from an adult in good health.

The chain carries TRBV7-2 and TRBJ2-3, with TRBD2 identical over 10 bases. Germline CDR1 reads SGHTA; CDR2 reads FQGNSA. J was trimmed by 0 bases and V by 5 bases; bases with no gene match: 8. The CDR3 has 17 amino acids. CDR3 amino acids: CASSPRLAGESTDTQYF. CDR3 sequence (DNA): TGTGCCAGCAGCCCGAGACTAGCGGGTGAAAGCACAGATACGCAGTATTTT.

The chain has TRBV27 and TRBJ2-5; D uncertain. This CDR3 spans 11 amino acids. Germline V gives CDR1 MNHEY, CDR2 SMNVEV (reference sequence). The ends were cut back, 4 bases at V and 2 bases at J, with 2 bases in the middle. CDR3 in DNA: TGTGCCAGCAGTTCACAAGAGACCCAGTACTTC. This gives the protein CASSSQETQYF.

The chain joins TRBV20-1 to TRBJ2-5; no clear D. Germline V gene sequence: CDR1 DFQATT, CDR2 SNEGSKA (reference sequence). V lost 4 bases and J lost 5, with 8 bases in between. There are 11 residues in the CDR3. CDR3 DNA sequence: TGCAGTGCTATTCCGACGGAGACCCAGTACTTC. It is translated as CSAIPTETQYF.

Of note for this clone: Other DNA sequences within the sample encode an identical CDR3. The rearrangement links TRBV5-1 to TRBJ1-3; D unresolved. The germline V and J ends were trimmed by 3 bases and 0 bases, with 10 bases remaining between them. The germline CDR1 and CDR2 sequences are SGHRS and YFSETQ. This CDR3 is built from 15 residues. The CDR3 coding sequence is TGCGCCAGCAGCTCTGACACCGGCTCTGGAAACACCATATATTTT. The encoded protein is CASSSDTGSGNTIYF. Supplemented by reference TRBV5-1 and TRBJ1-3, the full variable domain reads KAGVTQTPRYLIKTRGQQVTLSCSPISGHRSVSWYQQTPGQGLQFLFEYFSETQRNKGNFPGRFSGRQFSNSRSEMNVSTLELGDSALYLCASSSDTGSGNTIYFGEGSWLTVV.

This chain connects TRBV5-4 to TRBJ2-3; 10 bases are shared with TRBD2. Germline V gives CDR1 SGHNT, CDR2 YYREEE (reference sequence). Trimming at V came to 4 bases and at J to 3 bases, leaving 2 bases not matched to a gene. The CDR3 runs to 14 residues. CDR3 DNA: TGTGCCAGCAGCCTTAGCGGGGGGACAGATACGCAGTATTTT. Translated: CASSLSGGTDTQYF.

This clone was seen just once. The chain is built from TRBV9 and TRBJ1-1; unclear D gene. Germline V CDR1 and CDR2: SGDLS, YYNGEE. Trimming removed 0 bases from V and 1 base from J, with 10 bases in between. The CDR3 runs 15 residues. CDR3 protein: CASSVGGMGNTEAFF. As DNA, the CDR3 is TGTGCCAGCAGCGTAGGAGGTATGGGGAACACTGAAGCTTTCTTT.

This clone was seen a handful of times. The CDR3 coding sequence is TGCAGTGCTAGTAGGACCATTCTTTCCGTTCCAGATACGCAGTATTTT. Protein sequence: CSASRTILSVPDTQYF. This sequence joins TRBV20-1 and TRBJ2-3; D gene uncertain. The V and J ends lost 3 bases and 4 bases respectively, with 20 bases between them. The CDR3 totals 16 residues. Germline V gene sequence: CDR1 DFQATT, CDR2 SNEGSKA (reference sequence).

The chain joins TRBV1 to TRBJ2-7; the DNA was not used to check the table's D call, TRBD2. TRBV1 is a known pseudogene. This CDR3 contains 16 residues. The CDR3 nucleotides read TGCACCAGCAGCCAAGGGCCTGGACTAGACCCCTACGAGCAGTACGTC. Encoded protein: CTSSQGPGLDPYEQYV.

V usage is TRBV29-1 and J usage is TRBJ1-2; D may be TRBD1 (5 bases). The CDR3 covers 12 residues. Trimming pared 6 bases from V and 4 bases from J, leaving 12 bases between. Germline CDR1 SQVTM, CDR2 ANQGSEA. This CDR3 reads CSVGAGGYGYTF. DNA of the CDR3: TGCAGCGTCGGCGCGGGGGGCTATGGCTACACCTTC.

CDR3 sequence: CASSTYDRSTGHTEAFF. The CDR3 DNA reads as TGTGCCAGTAGTACCTACGACCGTTCGACAGGGCACACTGAAGCTTTCTTT. J is TRBJ1-1 and V is TRBV19; TRBD1 matches 7 bases. Germline V gene sequence: CDR1 LNHDA, CDR2 SQIVND (reference sequence). With V trimmed by 4 bases and J by 3 bases, 14 bases remained unmatched. This CDR3 has 17 amino acids.